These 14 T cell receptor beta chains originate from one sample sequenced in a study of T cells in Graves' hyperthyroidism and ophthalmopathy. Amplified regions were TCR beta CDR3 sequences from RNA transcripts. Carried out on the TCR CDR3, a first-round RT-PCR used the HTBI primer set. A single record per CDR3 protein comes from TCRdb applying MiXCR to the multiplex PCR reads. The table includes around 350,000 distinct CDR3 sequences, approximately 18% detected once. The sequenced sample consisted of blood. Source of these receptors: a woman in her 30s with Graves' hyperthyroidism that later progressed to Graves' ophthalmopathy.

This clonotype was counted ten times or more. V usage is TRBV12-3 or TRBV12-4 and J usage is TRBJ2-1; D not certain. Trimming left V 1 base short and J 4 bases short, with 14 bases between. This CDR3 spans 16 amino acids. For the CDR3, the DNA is TGTGCCAGCAGTTTAGTCGTAATAGCAAAGTACAATGAGCAGTTCTTC. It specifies CASSLVVIAKYNEQFF.

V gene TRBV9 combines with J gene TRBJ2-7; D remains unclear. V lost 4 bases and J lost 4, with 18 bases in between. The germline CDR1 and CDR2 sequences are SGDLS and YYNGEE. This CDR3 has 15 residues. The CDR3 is CASSPQTSFAYEQYF. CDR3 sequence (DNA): TGTGCCAGCAGCCCGCAGACGTCGTTCGCGTACGAGCAGTACTTC. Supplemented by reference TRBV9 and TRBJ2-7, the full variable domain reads DSGVTQTPKHLITATGQRVTLRCSPRSGDLSVYWYQQSLDQGLQFLIQYYNGEERAKGNILERFSAQQFPDLHSELNLSSLELGDSALYFCASSPQTSFAYEQYFGPGTRLTVT.

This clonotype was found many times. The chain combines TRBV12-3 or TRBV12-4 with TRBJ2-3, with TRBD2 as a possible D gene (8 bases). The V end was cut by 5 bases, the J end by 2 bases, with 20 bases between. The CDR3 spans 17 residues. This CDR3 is CASSPQGLAGLTDTQYF. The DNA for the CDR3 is TGTGCCAGCAGTCCACAGGGGCTAGCGGGCCTCACAGATACGCAGTATTTT.

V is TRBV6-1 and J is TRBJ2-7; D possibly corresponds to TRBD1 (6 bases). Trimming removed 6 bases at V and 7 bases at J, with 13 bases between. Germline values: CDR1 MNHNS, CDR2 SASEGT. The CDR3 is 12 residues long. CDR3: CASRRTVWEQYF. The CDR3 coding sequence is TGTGCCAGCAGGAGGACAGTGTGGGAGCAGTACTTC.

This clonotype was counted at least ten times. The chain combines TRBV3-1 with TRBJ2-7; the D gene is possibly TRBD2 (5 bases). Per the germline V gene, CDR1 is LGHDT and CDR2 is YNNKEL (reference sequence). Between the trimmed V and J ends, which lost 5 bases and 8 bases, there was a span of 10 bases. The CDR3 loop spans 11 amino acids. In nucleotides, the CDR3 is TGTGCCAGCAGCAGCACCGGGAAGCAGTACTTC. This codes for CASSSTGKQYF.

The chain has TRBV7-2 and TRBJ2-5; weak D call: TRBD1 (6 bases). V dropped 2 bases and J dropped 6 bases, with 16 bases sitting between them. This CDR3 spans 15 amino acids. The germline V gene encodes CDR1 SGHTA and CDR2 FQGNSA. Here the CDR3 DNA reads TGTGCCAGCAGCTTAAGGACAGCAACCGCCAAGACCCAGTACTTC. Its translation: CASSLRTATAKTQYF.

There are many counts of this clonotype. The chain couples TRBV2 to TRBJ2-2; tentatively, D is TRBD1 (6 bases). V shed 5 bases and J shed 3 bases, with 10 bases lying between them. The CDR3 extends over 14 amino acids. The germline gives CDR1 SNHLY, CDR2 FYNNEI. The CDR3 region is CASSNRVYTGELFF. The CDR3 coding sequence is TGTGCCAGCAGTAACAGGGTATACACCGGGGAGCTGTTTTTT.

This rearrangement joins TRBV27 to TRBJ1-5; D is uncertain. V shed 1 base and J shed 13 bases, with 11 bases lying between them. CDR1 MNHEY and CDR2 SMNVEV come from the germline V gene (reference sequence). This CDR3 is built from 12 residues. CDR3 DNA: TGTGCCAGCAGTTTATTCGGCGGCGCACAGCATTTT. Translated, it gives CASSLFGGAQHF.

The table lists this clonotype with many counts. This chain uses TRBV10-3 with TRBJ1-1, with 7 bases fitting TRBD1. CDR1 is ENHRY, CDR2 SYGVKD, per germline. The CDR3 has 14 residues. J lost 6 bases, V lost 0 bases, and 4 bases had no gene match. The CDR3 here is CAISESTGIPEAFF. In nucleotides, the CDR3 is TGTGCCATCAGTGAGTCGACAGGGATCCCTGAAGCTTTCTTT.

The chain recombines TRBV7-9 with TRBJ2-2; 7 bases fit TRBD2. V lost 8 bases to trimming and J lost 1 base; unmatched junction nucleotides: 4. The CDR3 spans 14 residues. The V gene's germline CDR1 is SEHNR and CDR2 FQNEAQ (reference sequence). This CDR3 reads CASGGGKNTGELFF. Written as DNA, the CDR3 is TGTGCCAGCGGGGGGGGGAAGAACACCGGGGAGCTGTTTTTT. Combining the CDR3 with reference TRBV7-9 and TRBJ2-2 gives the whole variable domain DTGVSQNPRHKITKRGQNVTFRCDPISEHNRLYWYRQTLGQGPEFLTYFQNEAQLEKSRLLSDRFSAERPKGSFSTLEIQRTEQGDSAMYLCASGGGKNTGELFFGEGSRLTVL.

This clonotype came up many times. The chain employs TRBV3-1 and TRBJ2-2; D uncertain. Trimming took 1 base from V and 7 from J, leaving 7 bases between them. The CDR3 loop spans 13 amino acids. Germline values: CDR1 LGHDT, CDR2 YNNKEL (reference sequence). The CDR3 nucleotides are TGTGCCAGCAGCCAAGGCTTGGTCGGGGAGCTGTTTTTT. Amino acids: CASSQGLVGELFF.

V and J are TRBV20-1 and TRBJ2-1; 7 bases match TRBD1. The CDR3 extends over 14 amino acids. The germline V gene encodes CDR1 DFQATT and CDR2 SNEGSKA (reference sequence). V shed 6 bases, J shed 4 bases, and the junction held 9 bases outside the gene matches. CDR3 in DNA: TGCAGTGCAGACAGGACAGGCGGATACAATGAGCAGTTCTTC. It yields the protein CSADRTGGYNEQFF.

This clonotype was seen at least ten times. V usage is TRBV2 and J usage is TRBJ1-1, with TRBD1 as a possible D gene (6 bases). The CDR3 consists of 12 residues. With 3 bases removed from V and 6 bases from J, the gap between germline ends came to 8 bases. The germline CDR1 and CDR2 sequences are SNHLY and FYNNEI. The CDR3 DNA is TGTGCCAGCAGTGACAGGGGAGCTGAAGCTTTCTTT. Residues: CASSDRGAEAFF.

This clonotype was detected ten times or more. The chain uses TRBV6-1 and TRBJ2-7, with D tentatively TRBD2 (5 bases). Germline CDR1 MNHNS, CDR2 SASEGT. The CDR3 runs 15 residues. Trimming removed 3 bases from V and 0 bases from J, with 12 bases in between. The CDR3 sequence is CASSDHAEGSYEQYF. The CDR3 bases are TGTGCCAGCAGTGATCACGCAGAGGGCTCCTACGAGCAGTACTTC.